This TCR beta chain was recovered during a study of T cells in localized non-small cell lung cancer. Produced via immunoSEQ multiplex PCR; TCRdb's table is partial and in-frame only. The sample contains about 82,000 clones, over 70% of which appear only once. The CDR3 totals 15 residues. CDR1 and CDR2 (germline): SGHDN, FVKESK. The ends lost 2 bases at V and 6 bases at J; junction bases unmatched: 5. This clonotype was obtained from a man aged 40-75 years with stage II squamous cell lung carcinoma. Source: PBMCs, taken before any cancer treatment. This sequence joins TRBV14 and TRBJ2-1; 9 bases are a match to TRBD2. The CDR3, as DNA: TGTGCCAGCAGCCAATATAGCGGGGGACTCAATGAGCAGTTCTTC. Its translation: CASSQYSGGLNEQFF.